This entry concerns a single T cell receptor beta chain. The data were taken from a study of blood T cell repertoires in COVID-19. Trimming pared 5 bases from V and 6 bases from J, leaving 14 bases between. This CDR3 region has 13 residues. Germline CDR1 reads LGHDT; CDR2 reads YNNKEL (reference sequence). Generated by immunoSEQ multiplex PCR, the TCRdb table keeps only in-frame clones and is missing some. The sample lists 140,000 to 150,000 clones; around 83% were seen once. The sequence derives from a man younger than 45 with COVID-19, enrolled during active disease. Material for sequencing was peripheral blood. V usage is TRBV3-1 (or the pseudogene TRBV3-2) and J usage is TRBJ2-7; D ambiguous. The CDR3 DNA reads as TGTGCCAGCAGCTCCCACCCGAGGAGCGAGCAGTACTTC. The encoded protein is CASSSHPRSEQYF.